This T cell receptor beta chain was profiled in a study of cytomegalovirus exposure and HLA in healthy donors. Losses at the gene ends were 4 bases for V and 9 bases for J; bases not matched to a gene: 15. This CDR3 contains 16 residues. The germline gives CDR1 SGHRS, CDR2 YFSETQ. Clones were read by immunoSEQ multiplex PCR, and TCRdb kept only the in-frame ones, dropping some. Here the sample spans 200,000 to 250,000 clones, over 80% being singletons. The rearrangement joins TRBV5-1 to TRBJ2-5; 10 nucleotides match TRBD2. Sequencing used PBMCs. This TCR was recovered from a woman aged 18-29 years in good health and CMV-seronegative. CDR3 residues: CASSASLAGDGDSQYF. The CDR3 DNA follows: TGCGCCAGCAGCGCTTCCCTAGCGGGAGATGGAGACTCCCAGTACTTC. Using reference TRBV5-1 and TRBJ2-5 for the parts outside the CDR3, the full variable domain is KAGVTQTPRYLIKTRGQQVTLSCSPISGHRSVSWYQQTPGQGLQFLFEYFSETQRNKGNFPGRFSGRQFSNSRSEMNVSTLELGDSALYLCASSASLAGDGDSQYFGPGTRLLVL.